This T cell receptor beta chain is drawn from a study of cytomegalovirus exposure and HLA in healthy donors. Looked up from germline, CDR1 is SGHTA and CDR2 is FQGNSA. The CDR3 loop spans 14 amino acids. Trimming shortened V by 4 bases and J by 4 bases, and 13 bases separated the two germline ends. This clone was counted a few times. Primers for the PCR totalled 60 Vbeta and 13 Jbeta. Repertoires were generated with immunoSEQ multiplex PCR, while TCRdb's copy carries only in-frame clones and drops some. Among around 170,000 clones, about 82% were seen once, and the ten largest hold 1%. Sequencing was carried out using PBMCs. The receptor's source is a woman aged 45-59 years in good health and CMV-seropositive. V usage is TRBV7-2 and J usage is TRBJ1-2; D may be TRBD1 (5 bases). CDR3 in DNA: TGTGCCAGCAGCTCTCAGGGTACGGGCTATGGCTACACCTTC. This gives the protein CASSSQGTGYGYTF.